This TCR beta chain was recorded in a study of cytomegalovirus exposure and HLA in healthy donors. With 60 Vbeta and 13 Jbeta primers, the PCR was carried out. The protocol was immunoSEQ multiplex PCR, while the TCRdb copy is restricted to in-frame clones and leaves out a portion. The sample carries fewer than 130,000 clones, 70% recorded once. This clone was seen a single time. The antigen is undetermined. General study results and limits: Because they were indistinguishable, some V segments, including TRBV6-2 and TRBV6-3, were excluded. TCR beta chain V- and J-gene trimming was linked, in a later analysis, to a missense variant in DCLRE1C. Some highly shared sequence variants likely arose as a pipeline artifact. Presence/absence results assume similar sequencing depth per donor, which may not hold.

This CDR3 contains 15 residues. Trimming left V 2 bases short and J 2 bases short, with 13 bases between. The germline V gene encodes CDR1 MNHEY and CDR2 SVGAGI. The TCR comes from a man aged 40-50 years in good health and CMV-seropositive. Sequences were obtained from PBMCs. V is TRBV6-5 and J is TRBJ2-7, with unresolved D. CDR3 protein: CASSYQDGRPYEQYF. The CDR3 DNA sequence: TGTGCCAGCAGTTACCAAGACGGCAGGCCCTACGAGCAGTACTTC.